The clone carrying this T cell receptor (beta chain) was recorded a few times. No antigen is known for it. All gene names here are mouse names. Sequencing ends 4 residues short of the CDR3 end; the germline J gene provides the rest. Isolated RNA was reverse transcribed into cDNA used as the sequencing template. Sequencing used immunoSEQ multiplex PCR; TCRdb keeps in-frame clones, though not all of them. This sample includes some 120,000 clones with no singletons; its ten biggest clones take up about 18%. These data come from a study of CD8+ T cells in alopecia areata. About the research overall: Donors of skin were C3H/HeJ mice aged roughly 6-12 months with spontaneous alopecia, and recipients were roughly 6-10-week-old female C3H/HeJ mice.

Study observations and caveats: Higher clonality and more expanded CD8+ clones appeared in lesional than normal scalp. Scalp sample data also include resident alphabeta T cells from normal skin. TCR sharing was clearer in mice than between patients, perhaps partly owing to patient HLA diversity.

This CDR3 is built from 14 residues. Germline CDR1 is MNHDT and CDR2 is YYDKIL. The V call is TRBV17, the J call TRBJ2-7; 14 bases are a match to TRBD2. The sample comprised lesional skin. This sequence originates from a C3H/HeJ mouse with alopecia areata. For the strain, the MHC haplotype given is H2-k. The DNA read from the CDR3 is TGTGCTAGCAGTATGGGACTGGGGGGGCAT. Protein product: CASSMGLGGH. The entire CDR3 protein reads CASSMGLGGHEQYF.